The clone carrying this T cell receptor (beta chain) was recorded many times. The authors' processing: The assay estimated nucleated cells by amplifying reference gene primers. Clones were read by immunoSEQ multiplex PCR, and TCRdb kept only the in-frame ones, dropping some. From that table come the V and J calls and clone size; the DNA was used to work out D and trimming. This sample has under 200,000 clones; 65% to 85% occur once, and the top ten carry about 3.6%. Across 24 US areas, participants ranged in age from about 18 to 90 years. This record belongs to a study of blood T cell repertoires in COVID-19. About the study: The cDNA or gDNA used as material had been derived from T cells, B-cell-depleted T cells, or PBMCs.

Input material: PBMCs or T cells enriched from blood (not recorded which). This receptor was identified in a woman between 50 and 59 years old in a cohort exposed to, infected with or recovered from COVID-19 (not recorded which).

CDR3 sequence: CASRGDRDNSPLHF. CDR3 sequence (DNA): TGTGCCAGCAGGGGGGACAGGGACAATTCACCCCTCCACTTT. This chain joins TRBV4-2 and TRBJ1-6, with 9 bases that match TRBD1. CDR1 and CDR2 (germline): LGHNA, YNFKEQ. V was clipped by 6 bases and J by 7 bases; unmatched bases: 4. The CDR3 is 14 residues long.